Following are 27 T cell receptor beta chains from one sample sequenced in a study of Graves' ophthalmopathy and Graves' hyperthyroidism. RNA transcripts served as template for amplifying TCR beta CDR3 sequences. First-round RT-PCR used HTBI primers; second-round multiplex PCR followed. TCRdb re-derived calls from the multiplex PCR reads in MiXCR, one entry per CDR3 protein. Altogether about 500,000 distinct CDR3 sequences are present, around an eighth being singletons, with the ten largest covering roughly 10%. Sequenced sample: blood. Receptor source: a woman in her 30s with Graves' ophthalmopathy.

This clonotype was counted ten times or more. The chain carries TRBV9 and TRBJ2-7; the match to TRBD2 covers 14 bases. After removal of 3 bases from V and 6 bases from J, the junction contained 2 bases not matched to a gene. The CDR3 has 14 amino acids. Germline V CDR1 and CDR2: SGDLS, YYNGEE. CDR3: CASSEGLAGAEQYF. The DNA for the CDR3 is TGTGCCAGCAGCGAGGGACTAGCGGGAGCCGAGCAGTACTTC.

Concerning this clonotype itself: A much larger clone differs from this one at a single base, so this may be a read error. This chain uses TRBV5-1 with TRBJ1-1, with D perhaps TRBD1 (5 bases). This CDR3 region has 13 residues. Looked up from germline, CDR1 is SGHRS and CDR2 is YFSETQ. CDR3 loop: CASSLEQATAAFF. CDR3 coding DNA: TGCGCCAGCAGCTTGGAACAGGCCACTGCAGCTTTCTTT. The whole variable domain, remainder taken from reference TRBV5-1 and TRBJ1-1, is KAGVTQTPRYLIKTRGQQVTLSCSPISGHRSVSWYQQTPGQGLQFLFEYFSETQRNKGNFPGRFSGRQFSNSRSEMNVSTLELGDSALYLCASSLEQATAAFFGQGTRLTVV.

This clonotype showed up many times. The chain couples TRBV5-1 to TRBJ2-2; a weak D match, TRBD1 (5 bases). V lost 0 bases, J lost 1 base, and 10 bases lay in between. The CDR3 totals 16 residues. Germline V CDR1 and CDR2: SGHRS, YFSETQ. CDR3 sequence (DNA): TGCGCCAGCAGCTTGGGACAGCTTATGAACACCGGGGAGCTGTTTTTT. It is translated as CASSLGQLMNTGELFF.

Notes on this clonotype: One junction end does not reproduce the germline sequence, and a read error may be involved. CDR3: CCARAGLTGELFF. The CDR3 DNA sequence: TGCTGTGCTAGAGCGGGACTCACCGGGGAGCTGTTTTTT. The chain is built from TRBV20-1 and TRBJ2-2, with TRBD2 matching over 7 bases. This CDR3 region has 13 residues. Germline values: CDR1 DFQATT, CDR2 SNEGSKA (reference sequence).

This clonotype was detected ten times or more. V and J are TRBV18 and TRBJ1-1; D gene ambiguous. V was cut by 1 base and J by 1 base, with 7 bases left in between. Germline V lookup: CDR1 KGHSH, CDR2 LQKENI. CDR3 size: 14 residues. The CDR3 coding sequence is TGTGCCAGCTCACCACGGATGGGGAACACTGAAGCTTTCTTT. It codes for CASSPRMGNTEAFF.

This clonotype was counted ten times or more. V and J are TRBV6-1 and TRBJ2-7; no firm D call. Trimming removed 3 bases from V and 3 bases from J, with 3 bases in between. This CDR3 comprises 11 residues. Germline CDR1 reads MNHNS; CDR2 reads SASEGT. The DNA for the CDR3 is TGTGCCAGCAGTGATCACTACGAGCAGTACTTC. It encodes CASSDHYEQYF.

This clonotype has ten or more counts. The chain uses TRBV2 and TRBJ2-7; TRBD2 agrees at 10 bases. The ends lost 7 bases at V and 0 bases at J; junction bases unmatched: 3. Germline-derived CDR1 and CDR2 are SNHLY and FYNNEI. The CDR3 totals 14 residues. The chain's CDR3 is CASTRTSGSYEQYF. The CDR3 DNA follows: TGTGCCAGCACCAGGACTAGCGGCTCCTACGAGCAGTACTTC.

Many counts were recorded for this clonotype. This chain uses TRBV20-1 with TRBJ1-2, with TRBD1 as a possible D gene (6 bases). Between the trimmed V and J ends, which lost 0 bases and 3 bases, there was a span of 11 bases. CDR3 size: 14 residues. Germline lookup yields CDR1 DFQATT and CDR2 SNEGSKA (reference sequence). The DNA for the CDR3 is TGCAGTGCTAGAGATCGGGCAGGGGACTATGGCTACACCTTC. Residues: CSARDRAGDYGYTF.

This clonotype has a count of ten or more. This sequence joins TRBV6-2 or TRBV6-3 and TRBJ2-7; 10 positions match TRBD1. Germline CDR1 is MNHEY and CDR2 is SVGEGT. V shed 8 bases, J shed 6 bases, and the junction held 4 bases outside the gene matches. The CDR3 length is 12 residues. The CDR3 DNA sequence: TGTGCCAGCGGACAGGGGGGCTTCGAGCAGTACTTC. Translated: CASGQGGFEQYF.

This clonotype was counted many times. The gene calls are TRBV11-2 and TRBJ1-6; D uncertain. The CDR3 is made up of 12 amino acids. CDR1 is SGHAT, CDR2 FQNNGV, per germline. V lost 3 bases, J lost 11 bases, and 8 bases lay in between. CDR3 sequence (DNA): TGTGCCAGCAGCTTTACCGGGACACCCCTCCACTTT. This sequence encodes CASSFTGTPLHF.

In its sample, this clonotype was seen once. Given a much more abundant clone one base away, this may be a read error. V gene TRBV12-3 or TRBV12-4 combines with J gene TRBJ1-2; a weak D match, TRBD1 (5 bases). The CDR3 consists of 15 residues. The chain's CDR3 is CASSSDGAVIYGCTF. The CDR3 nucleotides are TGTGCCAGCAGTTCCGATGGGGCGGTGATCTATGGCTGCACCTTC.

This clonotype was found many times. The rearrangement joins TRBV19 to TRBJ1-1; TRBD1 agrees at 8 bases. Germline V lookup: CDR1 LNHDA, CDR2 SQIVND (reference sequence). The length of the CDR3 is 15 residues. V lost 4 bases, J lost 5 bases, and 9 bases stayed unmatched. CDR3 loop: CASSNRQGPVTEAFF. CDR3 coding DNA: TGTGCCAGTAGTAACCGACAGGGGCCGGTTACTGAAGCTTTCTTT. Together with reference TRBV19 and TRBJ1-1, the CDR3 gives the full variable domain: DGGITQSPKYLFRKEGQNVTLSCEQNLNHDAMYWYRQDPGQGLRLIYYSQIVNDFQKGDIAEGYSVSREKKESFPLTVTSAQKNPTAFYLCASSNRQGPVTEAFFGQGTRLTVV.

This clonotype was counted ten times or more. The CDR3 loop is CASSLVGAGNTIYF. DNA of the CDR3: TGTGCCAGCAGCTTGGTGGGAGCTGGAAACACCATATATTTT. The chain is built from TRBV5-4 and TRBJ1-3; D remains ambiguous. Trimming removed 0 bases at V and 2 bases at J, with 6 bases between. This CDR3 is built from 14 residues. CDR1 and CDR2 (germline): SGHNT, YYREEE (reference sequence).

There are many counts of this clonotype. V gene TRBV12-3 or TRBV12-4 combines with J gene TRBJ1-2; TRBD1 aligns across 7 bases. The CDR3 has 13 amino acids. The V segment lost 8 bases and the J segment 1 base; nucleotides outside the gene matches: 4. The CDR3 reads CASRRDSNYGYTF. CDR3 nucleotide sequence: TGTGCCAGCCGGAGGGACAGTAACTATGGCTACACCTTC.

There are many counts of this clonotype. The rearrangement joins TRBV5-1 to TRBJ2-7; D is uncertain. The CDR3 is made up of 14 amino acids. The V gene lost 4 bases and the J gene lost 2 bases, with 13 bases spanning the gap. Germline-derived CDR1 and CDR2 are SGHRS and YFSETQ. CDR3 sequence (DNA): TGCGCCAGCAGCAAGACCGGCAGCGCCTACGAGCAGTACTTC. It is translated as CASSKTGSAYEQYF. The entire variable domain, with the rest obtained from reference TRBV5-1 and TRBJ2-7, is as follows: KAGVTQTPRYLIKTRGQQVTLSCSPISGHRSVSWYQQTPGQGLQFLFEYFSETQRNKGNFPGRFSGRQFSNSRSEMNVSTLELGDSALYLCASSKTGSAYEQYFGPGTRLTVT.

This clonotype has ten or more counts. CDR3 in DNA: TGTGCCAGCAGTGGCCCTCCCTCTGGAAACACCATATATTTT. This gives the protein CASSGPPSGNTIYF. The genes are TRBV6-1 and TRBJ1-3; D gene ambiguous. Trimming took off 4 bases at V and 0 bases at J, with 7 bases between the two ends. This CDR3 comprises 14 residues. Germline V CDR1 and CDR2: MNHNS, SASEGT.

A note on this clonotype: The final CDR3 position lacks the conserved phenylalanine or tryptophan, pointing to a likely read error. The J gene is TRBJ1-1, the V gene TRBV13; D remains ambiguous. The CDR3 runs to 12 residues. CDR1 PRHDT and CDR2 FYEKMQ come from the germline V gene (reference sequence). The germline V and J ends were trimmed by 5 bases and 4 bases, with 8 bases remaining between them. CDR3 coding DNA: TGTGCCAGCAGCCGAGGGATCACTGAAGCTTTCCTT. Translated, it gives CASSRGITEAFL.

A few counts support this clonotype. The V call is TRBV7-6, the J call TRBJ1-5; maybe TRBD1 (5 bases). V was trimmed by 4 bases and J by 7 bases, leaving 11 bases between them. CDR3 length: 13 amino acids. Germline assignment: CDR1 SGHVS and CDR2 FNYEAQ. Here the CDR3 DNA reads TGTGCCAGCAGCTACGGGAACAGGCAGCCCCAGCATTTT. Its translation: CASSYGNRQPQHF.

This clonotype has at least ten counts. V usage is TRBV5-8 and J usage is TRBJ1-2; D gene ambiguous. CDR3 length: 9 residues. The germline CDR1 and CDR2 sequences are SGHTS and YDEGEE. Trimming removed 10 bases from V and 3 bases from J, with 4 bases in between. The CDR3 DNA reads as TGTGCCTCAGACTATGGCTACACCTTC. Protein: CASDYGYTF.

There are many counts of this clonotype. This chain links TRBV11-2 with TRBJ1-6; TRBD1 aligns across 7 bases. Trimming removed 3 bases from V and 6 bases from J; junction bases left unmatched: 8. The germline CDR1 and CDR2 sequences are SGHAT and FQNNGV. The CDR3 has 16 amino acids. The DNA for the CDR3 is TGTGCCAGCAGCTTCAACCACAGGGGAGTTAATTCACCCCTCCACTTT. Its translation is CASSFNHRGVNSPLHF.

Of note for this clonotype: Germline and junction disagree at one end, which may indicate a read error. The chain has TRBV28 and TRBJ2-4; 14 positions match TRBD2. CDR3 length: 22 amino acids. The germline CDR1 and CDR2 sequences are MDHEN and SYDVKM. The CDR3 DNA follows: TGTGCCAGCAGATCTGATAGTAAGACTAGCGGGAGGGCCCCGTTTCCCAAAAACATTCAGTGCTTC. This codes for CASRSDSKTSGRAPFPKNIQCF.

At least ten counts were recorded for this clonotype. The rearrangement links TRBV30 to TRBJ1-5; 10 bases line up with TRBD1. The trim removed 2 bases at V and 4 bases at J, leaving 5 bases unmatched. The CDR3 is 15 amino acids. Germline CDR1 is GTSNPN and CDR2 is SVGIG (reference sequence). DNA for the CDR3: TGTGCCTGGAGTAAGGGACAGGGGAAGAATCAGCCCCAGCATTTT. Translation gives CAWSKGQGKNQPQHF.

In this sample, this clonotype turned up many times. The chain carries TRBV30 and TRBJ1-1; D is ambiguous. The germline V and J ends were trimmed by 4 bases and 7 bases, with 13 bases remaining between them. This CDR3 comprises 12 residues. Germline CDR1 GTSNPN, CDR2 SVGIG (reference sequence). CDR3 region: CAWTPVDYEAFF. CDR3 nucleotide sequence: TGTGCCTGGACCCCCGTAGATTATGAAGCTTTCTTT.

This clonotype was seen repeatedly, ten times or more. This may stem from a read error, because a much larger clone lies one nucleotide away. Lacking the conserved final phenylalanine or tryptophan, this CDR3 likely reflects a read error. V usage is TRBV12-3 or TRBV12-4 and J usage is TRBJ2-7; TRBD1 agrees at 7 bases. The CDR3 extends over 17 amino acids. V lost 5 bases to trimming and J lost 2 bases; unmatched junction nucleotides: 15. CDR3 sequence reads: CASSPGAGGTRTYEQYS. CDR3 DNA: TGTGCCAGCAGTCCCGGGGCAGGGGGAACTCGAACCTACGAGCAGTACTCC.

This clonotype appeared many times. This rearrangement joins TRBV3-1 to TRBJ1-1; D gene uncertain. The V gene's germline CDR1 is LGHDT and CDR2 YNNKEL (reference sequence). Trimming stripped 6 bases from V and 5 bases from J, with 10 bases between. CDR3 length: 12 residues. The CDR3 region is CASRLGRTEAFF. The CDR3 DNA reads TGTGCCAGCAGACTGGGGAGGACTGAAGCTTTCTTT.

This clonotype occurred many times. This chain links TRBV12-5 with TRBJ1-1; D unresolved. This CDR3 comprises 12 residues. V lost 4 bases to trimming and J lost 6 bases, with 9 bases between them. Germline CDR1 LGHNT, CDR2 FRNRAP. CDR3 region: CASGWVGSEAFF. The CDR3, as DNA: TGTGCTAGTGGTTGGGTGGGGTCTGAAGCTTTCTTT.

V gene TRBV11-2 combines with J gene TRBJ2-7; 8 bases align to TRBD2. Unmatched junction bases numbered 22, after V lost 5 bases and J lost 7 bases. Germline V lookup: CDR1 SGHAT, CDR2 FQNNGV. The CDR3 runs 18 residues. The CDR3 sequence: CASSQSGWRGDAIREQYF. CDR3 in DNA: TGTGCCAGCAGCCAGTCGGGGTGGCGGGGGGACGCTATTCGGGAGCAGTACTTC.